Listed below are T cell receptor beta chains from one sample, sequenced in a study of cytomegalovirus exposure and HLA in healthy donors. TCRdb's copy holds only in-frame clones and misses some; the assay was immunoSEQ multiplex PCR. The repertoire holds some 150,000 clones, with less than 90% as singletons. Sequences were obtained from PBMCs. Receptors were obtained from a man between 18 and 35 years old in good health and CMV-seropositive. CDR3s include the opening cysteine and the closing phenylalanine or tryptophan.

v_call: TRBV27; cdr3_aa: CASSPPPGQFNYGYTF
v_call: TRBV11-2; cdr3_aa: CASSSPSGVKQFF
v_call: TRBV21-1; cdr3_aa: CASSTGQGDTGELFF
v_call: TRBV5-1; cdr3_aa: CASSLATQGNQAFF
v_call: TRBV11-2; cdr3_aa: CASSLEALWTRTDTQYF
v_call: TRBV4-3; cdr3_aa: CASSQDRRNTGELFF
v_call: TRBV2; cdr3_aa: CASTLEGAGGTYEQYF
v_call: TRBV19; cdr3_aa: CASSPLAGATTGIQYF
v_call: TRBV19; cdr3_aa: CASRKRELVTDTQYF
v_call: TRBV5-4; cdr3_aa: CASSQDRANYGYTF
v_call: TRBV25-1; cdr3_aa: CASSESGSNEKLFF
v_call: TRBV7-2; cdr3_aa: CASSWGGGNQPQHF
v_call: TRBV5-6; cdr3_aa: CASSRFSRADDYGYTF
v_call: TRBV4-1; cdr3_aa: CASSQEGRTGEANYGYTF
v_call: TRBV7-9; cdr3_aa: CASSSDRADDSF
v_call: TRBV11-2; cdr3_aa: CASSLQSWETQYF
v_call: TRBV5-4; cdr3_aa: CASSSQGSEKLFF
v_call: TRBV9; cdr3_aa: CASSVGGGNNEKLFF
v_call: TRBV5-1; cdr3_aa: CASSLDVGLTGELFF
v_call: TRBV6-5; cdr3_aa: CASRKAGGRHEQYF
v_call: TRBV15; cdr3_aa: CATAQTGGTQYF
v_call: TRBV4-3; cdr3_aa: CASSQNYRGGGNTIYF
v_call: TRBV15; cdr3_aa: CATSRDGAVPDTQYF
v_call: TRBV19; cdr3_aa: CASSIGLAGLRGELFF
v_call: TRBV30; cdr3_aa: CAWSRPGRSVTGELFF
v_call: TRBV9; cdr3_aa: CASSEGAGGSGLYEQYF
v_call: TRBV7-2; cdr3_aa: CASSFSEESPLHF
v_call: TRBV19; cdr3_aa: CASRGQGPTGNGYTF
v_call: TRBV12-5; cdr3_aa: CASARTGVTYEQYF
v_call: TRBV6-5; cdr3_aa: CASSYQGQGYYGYTF
v_call: TRBV6-5; cdr3_aa: CASSHPGSSYEQYF
v_call: TRBV7-9; cdr3_aa: CASSPPSGTSYEQYF
v_call: TRBV30; cdr3_aa: CAWSAGNNEKLFF
v_call: TRBV4-2; cdr3_aa: CASSRQGYSSGNTIYF
v_call: TRBV5-1; cdr3_aa: CASSLEHRQGLTTDTQYF
v_call: TRBV21-1; cdr3_aa: CASSKLISQGIGQPQHF
v_call: TRBV14; cdr3_aa: CASSPGQGGSPHEQYF